The 20 T cell receptor beta chains below all came from one sample that was sequenced in a study of neoadjuvant nivolumab and ipilimumab in lung cancer. Method: immunoSEQ multiplex PCR; TCRdb's copy keeps in-frame clones and lacks some. The data show tens of thousands of clones, 75% to 90% seen once. The source material was tumor tissue, sampled after neoadjuvant nivolumab, alone or with ipilimumab, at or shortly before surgery. Every receptor here comes from an adult with non-small cell lung cancer.

This sequence joins TRBV9 and TRBJ2-6, with D unresolved. The CDR3 runs to 15 residues. V lost 0 bases, J lost 8 bases, and 12 bases lay in between. From germline, CDR1 is SGDLS and CDR2 YYNGEE. CDR3 sequence: CASSVERGDSNVLTF. Here the CDR3 DNA reads TGTGCCAGCAGCGTAGAGAGAGGCGATTCCAACGTCCTGACTTTC.

The V gene is TRBV6-4, the J gene TRBJ2-5; D assignment may be TRBD1 or TRBD2 (5 bases each). This CDR3 has 14 amino acids. Germline values: CDR1 MRHNA, CDR2 SNTAGT. Between the trimmed V and J ends, which lost 6 bases and 9 bases, there was a span of 20 bases. The CDR3 DNA reads TGTGCCAGCAGCGATCTCCCCAGAGGGGTGGCCCAGTACTTC. It yields the protein CASSDLPRGVAQYF.

V usage is TRBV19 and J usage is TRBJ2-5; TRBD1 matches at 11 bases. V trimming: 3 bases; J trimming: 4 bases; junction bases outside the gene matches: 10. The germline V gene encodes CDR1 LNHDA and CDR2 SQIVND (reference sequence). There are 17 residues in the CDR3. CDR3 nucleotides: TGTGCCAGTAGTATGGGTTTTGCGGGACAGGGGGGAGAGACCCAGTACTTC. Protein product: CASSMGFAGQGGETQYF. The variable domain in full, with the rest retrieved from reference TRBV19 and TRBJ2-5, is DGGITQSPKYLFRKEGQNVTLSCEQNLNHDAMYWYRQDPGQGLRLIYYSQIVNDFQKGDIAEGYSVSREKKESFPLTVTSAQKNPTAFYLCASSMGFAGQGGETQYFGPGTRLLVL.

J is TRBJ2-5 and V is TRBV5-1, with D possibly TRBD2 on 5 matching bases. This CDR3 is 13 amino acids long. V was pared by 0 bases and J by 5 bases, with 8 bases between. Germline V CDR1 and CDR2: SGHRS, YFSETQ. CDR3 sequence: CASSLGRAETQYF. The CDR3, as DNA: TGCGCCAGCAGCTTGGGGCGGGCTGAGACCCAGTACTTC.

This chain uses TRBV4-2 with TRBJ2-3; D unresolved. The CDR3 consists of 14 residues. CDR1 and CDR2 (germline): LGHNA, YNFKEQ. Trimming pared 1 base from V and 2 bases from J, leaving 7 bases between. The CDR3 bases are TGTGCCAGCAGCCAAGTTGGGGACACAGATACGCAGTATTTT. Translating gives CASSQVGDTDTQYF.

The CDR3 spells CASSPPIEDGYTF. CDR3 DNA sequence: TGTGCCAGCTCACCACCGATCGAGGATGGCTACACCTTC. The rearrangement links TRBV18 to TRBJ1-2; D unresolved. The germline gives CDR1 KGHSH, CDR2 LQKENI. Between the trimmed V and J ends, which lost 0 bases and 6 bases, there was a span of 8 bases. The CDR3 is 13 residues long.

This clone was seen a few times. The chain has TRBV29-1 and TRBJ1-1; D is undetermined. Germline values: CDR1 SQVTM, CDR2 ANQGSEA. There are 12 residues in the CDR3. Trimming pared 4 bases from V and 1 base from J, leaving 7 bases between. The CDR3 region has the DNA TGCAGCGTTGTCGGCGGGAACACTGAAGCTTTCTTT. Translated: CSVVGGNTEAFF. The full variable domain, with the rest looked up from reference TRBV29-1 and TRBJ1-1, is SAVISQKPSRDICQRGTSLTIQCQVDSQVTMMFWYRQQPGQSLTLIATANQGSEATYESGFVIDKFPISRPNLTFSTLTVSNMSPEDSSIYLCSVVGGNTEAFFGQGTRLTVV.

The chain carries TRBV7-9 and TRBJ2-1, with D perhaps matching TRBD2 (9 bases). Trimming took off 5 bases at V and 2 bases at J, with 22 bases between the two ends. This CDR3 is 18 amino acids long. Looked up from germline, CDR1 is SEHNR and CDR2 is FQNEAQ (reference sequence). The CDR3 protein is CASSPGGLAGLAYNEQFF. In DNA, the CDR3 is TGTGCCAGCAGCCCAGGGGGCCTAGCGGGACTCGCCTACAATGAGCAGTTCTTC.

The rearrangement uses TRBV9 and TRBJ2-5; no definite D call. The CDR3 covers 12 residues. Deletions cut 2 bases from V and 3 bases from J, with 5 bases between. From germline, CDR1 is SGDLS and CDR2 YYNGEE. CDR3 coding DNA: TGTGCCAGCAGCGTCCGGGAAGAGACCCAGTACTTC. The encoded protein is CASSVREETQYF.

The V and J genes are TRBV7-9 and TRBJ1-2; no clear D gene. Trimming took 7 bases from V and 3 from J, leaving 21 bases between them. Germline V gene sequence: CDR1 SEHNR, CDR2 FQNEAQ (reference sequence). This CDR3 has 16 amino acids. Here the CDR3 reads CASTSFVLGNDYGYTF. For the CDR3, the DNA is TGTGCCAGCACCTCTTTTGTCTTGGGGAACGACTATGGCTACACCTTC.

The chain has TRBV30 and TRBJ1-1; 8 nucleotides agree with TRBD1. This CDR3 is 14 amino acids long. CDR1 is GTSNPN, CDR2 SVGIG, per germline (reference sequence). The V segment lost 3 bases and the J segment 3 bases; nucleotides outside the gene matches: 6. As DNA, the CDR3 is TGTGCCTGGAGGCAACAGGGGGAGGACACTGAAGCTTTCTTT. This translates into CAWRQQGEDTEAFF.

This chain links TRBV6-5 with TRBJ2-1, with D possibly being TRBD2 (5 bases). CDR3 length: 15 residues. Germline V CDR1 and CDR2: MNHEY, SVGAGI. Deletions cut 0 bases from V and 7 bases from J, with 13 bases between. The CDR3 coding sequence is TGTGCCAGCAGTTACTCCATATACGAGGGTAATGAGCAGTTCTTC. This translates into CASSYSIYEGNEQFF.

This clone has just one count. This chain links TRBV11-3 with TRBJ2-5; 15 nucleotides agree with TRBD2. Germline CDR1 reads SGHNT; CDR2 reads YENEEA. Trimming at V came to 1 base and at J to 4 bases, leaving 10 bases not matched to a gene. The CDR3 contains 19 residues. This chain's CDR3 is CASSLAGLAGGRRGETQYF. In DNA, the CDR3 is TGTGCCAGCAGCTTAGCGGGACTAGCGGGAGGCCGTAGGGGAGAGACCCAGTACTTC.

The chain couples TRBV20-1 to TRBJ2-3, with D possibly being TRBD1 (6 bases). V lost 8 bases, J lost 6 bases, and 12 bases lay in between. This CDR3 region has 11 residues. The germline V gene has CDR1 DFQATT and CDR2 SNEGSKA (reference sequence). In nucleotides, the CDR3 is TGCAGTTTAGAAAGGGGGGATACGCAGTATTTT. It specifies CSLERGDTQYF.

The J gene is TRBJ2-7, the V gene TRBV5-5, with TRBD1 identical over 10 bases. J lost 3 bases, V lost 4 bases, and 4 bases had no gene match. Germline V gene data show CDR1 as SGHKS and CDR2 as YYEKEE (reference sequence). The CDR3 extends over 14 amino acids. CDR3 sequence reads: CASSPGQGIYEQYF. CDR3 in DNA: TGTGCCAGCAGCCCGGGACAGGGGATCTACGAGCAGTACTTC.

The chain couples TRBV29-1 to TRBJ1-1; 8 bases are a match to TRBD1. After removal of 4 bases from V and 5 bases from J, the junction contained 3 bases not matched to a gene. The CDR3 consists of 12 residues. Germline CDR1 and CDR2: SQVTM and ANQGSEA. The CDR3 DNA follows: TGCAGCGTTGCCCGGACAGGGACTGAAGCTTTCTTT. Residues: CSVARTGTEAFF.

This chain joins TRBV6-1 and TRBJ1-1; possible D gene TRBD1, 6 bases. V lost 6 bases, J lost 0 bases, and 11 bases lay in between. CDR1 and CDR2 (germline): MNHNS, SASEGT. This CDR3 comprises 14 residues. Here the CDR3 reads CASRRDTMNTEAFF. CDR3 sequence (DNA): TGTGCCAGCAGACGGGACACAATGAACACTGAAGCTTTCTTT.

The chain employs TRBV29-1 and TRBJ2-5; D is unclear. In germline, CDR1 is SQVTM, CDR2 ANQGSEA. The CDR3 consists of 14 residues. Trimming removed 1 base at V and 1 base at J, with 10 bases between. The CDR3 sequence is CSVEASEGQETQYF. The CDR3 DNA sequence: TGCAGCGTTGAAGCCTCGGAAGGCCAAGAGACCCAGTACTTC.

The chain combines TRBV29-1 with TRBJ1-2; maybe TRBD1 (5 bases). The V end lost 0 bases, the J end lost 0 bases, and 20 bases lay between the germline ends. From germline, CDR1 is SQVTM and CDR2 ANQGSEA. This CDR3 has 18 amino acids. The CDR3 loop reads CSVEDRGSGKRTNYGYTF. DNA for the CDR3: TGCAGCGTTGAAGATCGGGGGTCAGGGAAGAGAACTAACTATGGCTACACCTTC.

The chain combines TRBV7-2 with TRBJ2-2; TRBD2 matches 12 bases. The length of the CDR3 is 19 residues. V dropped 5 bases and J dropped 0; count of bases not matched to a gene: 10. CDR1 SGHTA and CDR2 FQGNSA come from the germline V gene. CDR3 sequence: CASSAGTSGRTSNTGELFF. The CDR3 nucleotides read TGTGCCAGCAGCGCCGGGACTAGCGGGCGTACCTCGAACACCGGGGAGCTGTTTTTT.